The present TCR beta chain was sequenced within a study of cytomegalovirus exposure and HLA in healthy donors. General study results and limits: HLA alleles were associated with fewer than 20,000 TCR beta sequences in a later analysis at 0.05 false discovery rate. Cytomegalovirus association was listed for roughly 160 TCR beta chains.

Comments on this clone: The antigen remains undetermined.

Researchers ran the PCR with 60 Vbeta and 13 Jbeta primers. As handled by the study authors: Unique TCR beta chains numbered about 79 million in a later analysis, with about 9.9 million shared. The table came from immunoSEQ multiplex PCR; TCRdb's copy has only in-frame clones and leaves some out. The DNA was the basis for D and trimming; V, J and clone size are from that table. The repertoire includes over 150,000 clones, 80% to 90% of them detected once, and roughly 7.6% sits in the top ten. The CDR3 runs 12 residues. Germline lookup yields CDR1 ENHRY and CDR2 SYGVKD. V lost 4 bases and J lost 7, with 7 bases in between. The donors were healthy bone marrow donors.

The sample comprised PBMCs. The rearrangement links TRBV10-3 to TRBJ2-2; D gene uncertain. The receptor was isolated from a woman in her twenties or thirties in good health and CMV-seropositive. CDR3 DNA sequence: TGTGCCATCAGTGTGGAGAGCGGGGAGCTGTTTTTT. Protein product: CAISVESGELFF.